This T cell receptor beta chain was sequenced during a study of T-cell memory formation after mild COVID-19. Overall study results and limits: Clones that contracted from day 15 to 85 were balanced CD4/CD8, while later expanders leaned CD4+. There were some responding clones in pre-infection memory, which suggested that cross-reactive memory had joined.

The CDR3 consists of 12 residues. V gave up 3 bases and J gave up 6 bases, with 9 bases separating them. Germline V gives CDR1 SGHDT, CDR2 YYEEEE. This clonotype showed up just a few times. The antigen remains undetermined. TCRdb used MiXCR to reprocess the 5' RACE reads, holding one entry per CDR3 protein. The sample records a few hundred thousand distinct CDR3 sequences, more than 15% being singletons. The V gene is TRBV5-6, the J gene TRBJ1-1, with a possible D match to TRBD1 (5 bases). The receptor was isolated from a man aged 18 to 30 who had mild COVID-19 (a few samples of this study predate the infection). Cell type and time point are not known. Sequencing used PBMCs or a T cell subset sorted from them (not recorded which). The CDR3 protein is CASSYVRAEAFF. The CDR3 DNA sequence: TGTGCCAGCAGCTATGTCAGGGCTGAAGCTTTCTTT.